The 18 T cell receptor beta chains given below trace back to one sample, sequenced in a study of cytomegalovirus exposure and HLA in healthy donors. The PCR was carried out with 60 Vbeta primers and 13 Jbeta primers. The table came from immunoSEQ multiplex PCR; TCRdb's copy has only in-frame clones and leaves some out. The table shows 100,000 to 150,000 clones, with about 78% occurring only once. The sequenced material came from PBMCs. These receptors all come from a human donor in good health.

The chain links TRBV4-1 to TRBJ2-3; 8 bases match TRBD2. V trimming: 0 bases; J trimming: 0 bases; junction bases outside the gene matches: 8. This CDR3 has 18 residues. Germline V gene sequence: CDR1 MGHRA, CDR2 YSYEKL. The CDR3 is CASSQDKGRGASTDTQYF. CDR3 DNA: TGCGCCAGCAGCCAAGATAAGGGGCGGGGGGCTAGCACAGATACGCAGTATTTT.

J is TRBJ2-1 and V is TRBV7-3; 7 bases fit TRBD1. The germline V gene has CDR1 SGHTA and CDR2 FQGTGA. The CDR3 runs to 14 residues. V shed 4 bases and J 6 bases; nucleotides not matched to a gene: 6. CDR3: CASSSTGAGNEQFF. The DNA of the CDR3 is TGTGCCAGCAGCTCAACAGGGGCTGGCAATGAGCAGTTCTTC.

The rearrangement links TRBV7-6 to TRBJ2-2; D might be TRBD1 (6 bases). This CDR3 has 15 amino acids. Germline assignment: CDR1 SGHVS and CDR2 FNYEAQ. V shed 5 bases and J shed 6 bases, with 16 bases lying between them. CDR3 loop: CASSGITGLPGELFF. The CDR3, as DNA: TGTGCCAGCAGCGGAATTACAGGGTTGCCCGGGGAGCTGTTTTTT.

This sequence joins TRBV5-4 and TRBJ1-2; no definite D call. V dropped 1 base and J dropped 6 bases, with 7 bases sitting between them. The CDR3 consists of 12 residues. Germline V gene lookup returns CDR1 SGHNT and CDR2 YYREEE (reference sequence). The CDR3 region has the DNA TGTGCCAGCAGCTTGTACCGGGATGGCTACACCTTC. This translates into CASSLYRDGYTF.

The rearrangement links TRBV28 to TRBJ2-3; TRBD2 matches 9 bases. The CDR3 runs 15 residues. Germline V gives CDR1 MDHEN, CDR2 SYDVKM. V was clipped by 8 bases and J by 4 bases; unmatched bases: 10. The CDR3: CASSVLGGRADTQYF. In nucleotides, the CDR3 is TGTGCCAGCTCAGTTTTGGGCGGGAGGGCAGATACGCAGTATTTT.

Worth noting for this clone: This sample includes further DNA sequences coding for the same CDR3. This chain links TRBV6-5 with TRBJ2-7; no definite D call. The CDR3 has 14 residues. The germline V gene has CDR1 MNHEY and CDR2 SVGAGI. Deletions cut 2 bases from V and 1 base from J, with 9 bases between. The CDR3 nucleotides are TGTGCCAGCAGTTACGGGCAATTTTCCTACGAGCAGTACTTC. Protein sequence: CASSYGQFSYEQYF.

The gene calls are TRBV18 and TRBJ2-5, with D hard to call. This CDR3 contains 14 residues. V was pared by 1 base and J by 2 bases, with 8 bases between. Germline V lookup: CDR1 KGHSH, CDR2 LQKENI. Written as DNA, the CDR3 is TGTGCCAGCTCACCACGGGCCGCACAAGAGACCCAGTACTTC. Its translation: CASSPRAAQETQYF.

V gene TRBV6-6 combines with J gene TRBJ2-3; D remains unclear. The V gene's germline CDR1 is MNHNY and CDR2 SVGAGI (reference sequence). The CDR3 totals 12 residues. Deletions cut 6 bases from V and 5 bases from J, with 9 bases between. DNA for the CDR3: TGTGCCAGCAGCCCGGTCCGAGATACGCAGTATTTT. The encoded protein is CASSPVRDTQYF.

This clone was seen just once. This sequence joins TRBV7-9 and TRBJ2-1, with a tentative D call TRBD1 (6 bases). This CDR3 is built from 14 residues. V was trimmed by 5 bases and J by 6 bases, leaving 14 bases between them. The V gene's germline CDR1 is SEHNR and CDR2 FQNEAQ (reference sequence). This chain's CDR3 is CASSPDSNPNEQFF. The CDR3 coding sequence is TGTGCCAGCAGCCCGGACAGCAATCCCAATGAGCAGTTCTTC.

There are a few counts of this clone. The rearrangement uses TRBV27 and TRBJ1-1, with unresolved D. The CDR3 runs 14 residues. Germline values: CDR1 MNHEY, CDR2 SMNVEV (reference sequence). The germline V and J ends were trimmed by 6 bases and 4 bases, with 15 bases remaining between them. The CDR3 is CASRQFLSSTEAFF. The CDR3, as DNA: TGTGCCAGCAGACAGTTTCTAAGTTCCACTGAAGCTTTCTTT.

Written as DNA, the CDR3 is TGTGCCAGCAGTCCCCGAGAGAAAGAGACCCAGTACTTC. Amino acids: CASSPREKETQYF. This chain connects TRBV25-1 to TRBJ2-5; D uncertain. V was pared by 5 bases and J by 3 bases, with 10 bases between. The CDR3 contains 13 residues. The germline V gene has CDR1 MGHDK and CDR2 SYGVNS.

This clone was counted a single time. The chain carries TRBV6-5 and TRBJ2-7; TRBD1 matches at 7 bases. J was trimmed by 0 bases and V by 4 bases; bases with no gene match: 3. Per the germline V gene, CDR1 is MNHEY and CDR2 is SVGAGI. The CDR3 has 14 amino acids. CDR3 nucleotides: TGTGCCAGCAGTTCGACAGGGAACTCCTACGAGCAGTACTTC. Its translation: CASSSTGNSYEQYF.

This chain links TRBV5-4 with TRBJ1-1, with TRBD1 identical over 7 bases. V lost 0 bases and J lost 4; bases outside the gene matches: 6. This CDR3 comprises 15 residues. CDR1 SGHNT and CDR2 YYREEE come from the germline V gene (reference sequence). CDR3 residues: CASSLGGRGSTEAFF. As DNA, the CDR3 is TGTGCCAGCAGCTTGGGGGGCAGGGGGAGCACTGAAGCTTTCTTT.

The chain is built from TRBV6-5 and TRBJ1-4; tentatively, D is TRBD1 (6 bases). The V and J ends lost 2 bases and 3 bases respectively, with 13 bases between them. This CDR3 contains 16 residues. Per the germline V gene, CDR1 is MNHEY and CDR2 is SVGAGI. The CDR3 loop reads CASSYAGGPPNEKLFF. CDR3 sequence (DNA): TGTGCCAGCAGTTACGCGGGGGGCCCCCCTAATGAAAAACTGTTTTTT.

V and J are TRBV7-3 and TRBJ2-5, with TRBD2 matching over 13 bases. CDR1 is SGHTA, CDR2 FQGTGA, per germline. The CDR3 is made up of 15 amino acids. After removal of 2 bases from V and 5 bases from J, the junction contained 2 bases not matched to a gene. The CDR3 sequence: CASSLGLAGVETQYF. The CDR3 DNA sequence: TGTGCCAGCAGCTTAGGACTAGCGGGAGTTGAGACCCAGTACTTC.

V gene TRBV4-1 combines with J gene TRBJ2-5, with 9 bases lining up with TRBD2. J lost 5 bases, V lost 6 bases, and 7 bases had no gene match. This CDR3 spans 14 amino acids. Germline V gene lookup returns CDR1 MGHRA and CDR2 YSYEKL. The CDR3 DNA reads TGCGCCAGCAGTTTGCGGGGGGGCCTGGAGACCCAGTACTTC. Protein sequence: CASSLRGGLETQYF.

This clone was recorded a few times. J is TRBJ2-7 and V is TRBV10-3, with TRBD2 matching over 10 bases. The CDR3 runs to 16 residues. The J segment lost 6 bases and the V segment lost 0 bases, leaving 8 bases of the junction unmatched. Germline CDR1 and CDR2: ENHRY and SYGVKD. DNA of the CDR3: TGTGCCATCAGTGAGTCGACGAGAGCGGGAGGGAGCGAGCAGTACTTC. It specifies CAISESTRAGGSEQYF.

The chain joins TRBV5-1 to TRBJ2-1; D gene ambiguous. V gave up 0 bases and J gave up 6 bases, with 10 bases separating them. The CDR3 loop spans 14 amino acids. The germline CDR1 and CDR2 sequences are SGHRS and YFSETQ. The CDR3 protein is CASSLVQKSNEQFF. The CDR3 DNA reads TGCGCCAGCAGCTTGGTCCAGAAATCCAATGAGCAGTTCTTC. Based on the CDR3 plus reference TRBV5-1 and TRBJ2-1, the full variable domain is KAGVTQTPRYLIKTRGQQVTLSCSPISGHRSVSWYQQTPGQGLQFLFEYFSETQRNKGNFPGRFSGRQFSNSRSEMNVSTLELGDSALYLCASSLVQKSNEQFFGPGTRLTVL.